Below are 18 T cell receptor beta chains sequenced from a single sample in a study of shared clonotypes between healthy human individuals. Here immunoSEQ multiplex PCR was the method, and the copy in TCRdb shows in-frame clones only, minus some. The table records over 700,000 clones, roughly two thirds of them present only once. The sample consisted of memory CD4+ T cells sorted from blood. The subset was: CD45RA-negative fraction. These receptors were obtained from a woman aged 30 to 39 in good health.

The chain employs TRBV28 and TRBJ1-4; a possible D gene is TRBD1 (5 bases). Germline V gene data show CDR1 as MDHEN and CDR2 as SYDVKM. Trimming took off 11 bases at V and 7 bases at J, with 14 bases between the two ends. The CDR3 covers 12 residues. Here the CDR3 DNA reads TGTGCCGGGGGAGGTAGGGGTGAAAAACTGTTTTTT. Encoded protein: CAGGGRGEKLFF. Looking up the rest from reference TRBV28 and TRBJ1-4 gives the full variable domain: DVKVTQSSRYLVKRTGEKVFLECVQDMDHENMFWYRQDPGLGLRLIYFSYDVKMKEKGDIPEGYSVSREKKERFSLILESASTNQTSMYLCAGGGRGEKLFFGSGTQLSVL.

This sequence joins TRBV5-4 and TRBJ2-3, with D perhaps being TRBD1 or TRBD2 (5 bases each). The V gene's germline CDR1 is SGHNT and CDR2 YYREEE (reference sequence). Trimming cost V 3 bases and J 5 bases, with 19 bases left between them. This CDR3 contains 16 residues. CDR3 nucleotides: TGTGCCAGCAGCTCGGGCGGGCAGGGCCTGGGAGATACGCAGTATTTT. Translation gives CASSSGGQGLGDTQYF. The full variable domain, rest sourced from reference TRBV5-4 and TRBJ2-3, is ETGVTQSPTHLIKTRGQQVTLRCSSQSGHNTVSWYQQALGQGPQFIFQYYREEENGRGNFPPRFSGLQFPNYSSELNVNALELDDSALYLCASSSGGQGLGDTQYFGPGTRLTVL.

The chain employs TRBV11-2 and TRBJ2-3; the match to TRBD2 covers 8 bases. Germline assignment: CDR1 SGHAT and CDR2 FQNNGV. This CDR3 is built from 16 residues. The J segment lost 3 bases and the V segment lost 4 bases, leaving 9 bases of the junction unmatched. The CDR3 sequence is CASSSGTGGRTDTQYF. The CDR3 nucleotides are TGTGCCAGCAGCTCCGGAACGGGCGGGAGGACAGATACGCAGTATTTT.

Note on this clone: The identical CDR3 is also encoded by other nucleotide sequences in the sample. The V and J genes are TRBV6-1 and TRBJ2-1, with 10 bases fitting TRBD2. Germline-derived CDR1 and CDR2 are MNHNS and SASEGT. V dropped 6 bases and J dropped 5; count of bases not matched to a gene: 1. This CDR3 region has 13 residues. This chain's CDR3 is CASRLAGNNEQFF. DNA of the CDR3: TGTGCCAGCAGACTAGCGGGGAACAATGAGCAGTTCTTC.

The J gene is TRBJ1-5, the V gene TRBV6-6; D ambiguous. The CDR3 loop spans 14 amino acids. V was trimmed by 6 bases and J by 2 bases, leaving 11 bases between them. Germline V gene sequence: CDR1 MNHNY, CDR2 SVGAGI (reference sequence). CDR3 bases: TGTGCCAGCAGAGGACTGGCGGGCAATCAGCCCCAGCATTTT. Residues: CASRGLAGNQPQHF.

This clone was observed a handful of times. This sequence joins TRBV28 and TRBJ1-1, with D unclear. With 8 bases removed from V and 4 bases from J, the gap between germline ends came to 11 bases. CDR1 is MDHEN, CDR2 SYDVKM, per germline. The CDR3 consists of 12 residues. The CDR3 DNA sequence: TGTGCCAGCGGCTCGGGCGGCACTGAAGCTTTCTTT. Translating gives CASGSGGTEAFF.

The rearrangement links TRBV28 to TRBJ2-1; TRBD2 aligns across 7 bases. V was clipped by 5 bases and J by 0 bases; unmatched bases: 10. Germline V CDR1 and CDR2: MDHEN, SYDVKM. CDR3 length: 17 amino acids. CDR3 nucleotides: TGTGCCAGCAGTACTAGACTAGCCGATAGCTCCTACAATGAGCAGTTCTTC. This gives the protein CASSTRLADSSYNEQFF.

The rearrangement links TRBV9 to TRBJ2-5; D might be TRBD1 or TRBD2, each matching 8 bases. Per the germline V gene, CDR1 is SGDLS and CDR2 is YYNGEE. Trimming took off 2 bases at V and 0 bases at J, with 26 bases between the two ends. The CDR3 sequence is 20 residues long. This CDR3 is CASSVRQGYTAGGYQETQYF. The CDR3 bases are TGTGCCAGCAGCGTTAGACAGGGGTACACTGCGGGAGGATACCAAGAGACCCAGTACTTC.

This sequence joins TRBV28 and TRBJ1-3; a possible D gene is TRBD1 (6 bases). CDR3 size: 14 residues. Trimming removed 8 bases from V and 0 bases from J, with 11 bases in between. The germline CDR1 and CDR2 sequences are MDHEN and SYDVKM. DNA of the CDR3: TGTGCCAGCTTCGAGGACAGCTCTGGAAACACCATATATTTT. Its translation: CASFEDSSGNTIYF.

The CDR3 protein is CSVAGDGRTNSYEQYF. The CDR3 DNA is TGCAGCGTTGCGGGGGACGGCCGGACGAACTCCTACGAGCAGTACTTC. The V gene is TRBV29-1, the J gene TRBJ2-7, with D tentatively TRBD2 (6 bases). Per germline, CDR1 SQVTM and CDR2 ANQGSEA. The V end was cut by 4 bases, the J end by 0 bases, with 19 bases between. The CDR3 runs to 16 residues.

This chain links TRBV11-2 with TRBJ1-2; D call uncertain. The CDR3 contains 14 residues. Between the trimmed V and J ends, which lost 1 base and 4 bases, there was a span of 10 bases. Germline values: CDR1 SGHAT, CDR2 FQNNGV. CDR3 sequence reads: CASSLAQSSYGYTF. CDR3 nucleotides: TGTGCCAGCAGCTTAGCTCAGTCGTCCTATGGCTACACCTTC.

This rearrangement joins TRBV21-1 to TRBJ2-1; the table's D call, TRBD2, was not checked against the DNA. TRBV21-1 is noted as a pseudogene. The CDR3 runs to 14 residues. The CDR3 protein is CASSNPEGLGEQFF. For the CDR3, the DNA is TGTGCCAGCAGCAACCCGGAGGGCTTGGGTGAGCAGTTCTTC.

The rearrangement uses TRBV28 and TRBJ1-5; D is ambiguous. The CDR3 contains 15 residues. Germline V gene data show CDR1 as MDHEN and CDR2 as SYDVKM. Trimming shortened V by 6 bases and J by 3 bases, and 15 bases separated the two germline ends. The CDR3 DNA sequence: TGTGCCAGCAGAGCCTCGGCGCGGATCAATCAGCCCCAGCATTTT. This sequence encodes CASRASARINQPQHF.

This clone was seen more than once but under ten times. V usage is TRBV2 and J usage is TRBJ2-1; perhaps TRBD1 as D (5 bases). Germline CDR1 is SNHLY and CDR2 is FYNNEI. V was clipped by 6 bases and J by 4 bases, with 13 bases between them. The CDR3 consists of 14 residues. The CDR3 is CASSADSVYNEQFF. The CDR3 DNA sequence: TGTGCCAGCAGCGCCGACAGTGTTTACAATGAGCAGTTCTTC.

The rearrangement links TRBV6-1 to TRBJ2-7; D is uncertain. The CDR3 spans 12 residues. The V and J ends lost 1 base and 4 bases respectively, with 5 bases between them. Per the germline V gene, CDR1 is MNHNS and CDR2 is SASEGT. DNA for the CDR3: TGTGCCAGCAGTGAAGAACGGTACGAGCAGTACTTC. Protein: CASSEERYEQYF.

V is TRBV19 and J is TRBJ2-7; TRBD2 matches 9 bases. The CDR3 spans 15 residues. V dropped 5 bases and J dropped 3; count of bases not matched to a gene: 8. Looked up from germline, CDR1 is LNHDA and CDR2 is SQIVND (reference sequence). CDR3 nucleotide sequence: TGTGCCAGTAGTGTGACCCCTAGCGGGATCTACGAGCAGTACTTC. Translation: CASSVTPSGIYEQYF.

The V and J genes are TRBV6-4 and TRBJ1-2; D call uncertain. Germline CDR1 is MRHNA and CDR2 is SNTAGT. The CDR3 spans 15 residues. Trimming removed 2 bases at V and 0 bases at J, with 10 bases between. The CDR3 coding sequence is TGTGCCAGCAGTGACAGCCCGACCGCTAACTATGGCTACACCTTC. It translates to CASSDSPTANYGYTF.

The chain links TRBV18 to TRBJ1-4, with D maybe TRBD1 (6 bases). The V gene lost 6 bases and the J gene lost 1 base, with 12 bases spanning the gap. The CDR3 length is 15 residues. In germline, CDR1 is KGHSH, CDR2 LQKENI. CDR3 sequence reads: CASSLGAQTNEKLFF. CDR3 nucleotides: TGTGCCAGCTCCCTGGGGGCCCAAACTAATGAAAAACTGTTTTTT.